This T cell receptor (beta chain) was retrieved from a study of OX40 agonist ivuxolimab in advanced cancers. Study in general: People who had prior anti-PD-1, anti-PD-L1 or anti-CTLA-4 therapy could take part, and approximately 44% had some.

Repertoires were generated with immunoSEQ multiplex PCR, while TCRdb's copy carries only in-frame clones and drops some. The sample lists fewer than 65,000 clones; 70% to 90% were seen once. V lost 4 bases, J lost 3 bases, and 7 bases stayed unmatched. The CDR3 contains 14 residues. The germline gives CDR1 SGHRS, CDR2 YFSETQ. Whole-study findings and limits: Low clonal expansion, among the lowest seen, marked partial responders at 0.1-3.0 mg/kg.

A few counts support this clone. Its antigen remains unknown. This receptor was identified in an adult with an advanced solid tumor such as melanoma, head and neck, liver or kidney cancer. V gene TRBV5-1 combines with J gene TRBJ2-7; 7 positions agree with TRBD1. Specimen: CD4+ or CD8+ T cells sorted from blood, collected in a trial of the OX40 agonist ivuxolimab. CDR3 sequence (DNA): TGCGCCAGCAGCCCGGCGACAGGGCTCTACGAGCAGTACTTC. It is translated as CASSPATGLYEQYF.